Sequencing of this T cell receptor (beta chain) was carried out in a study of T-cell memory formation after mild COVID-19. About the study: Clustering of TCRs was largely donor specific.

This CDR3 region has 15 residues. In germline, CDR1 is MGHRA, CDR2 YSYEKL. V was clipped by 1 base and J by 8 bases; unmatched bases: 6. 5'RACE, which relied on constant-segment primers, yielded TCR alpha and TCR beta cDNA libraries carrying sample barcodes and UMIs. TCRdb reanalysed the 5' RACE reads using MiXCR and keeps one entry per CDR3 protein. The sample has 400,000 to 550,000 distinct CDR3 sequences, around a quarter seen once. In this sample, this clonotype turned up a few times. The antigen is not known. Study results and caveats: Contracting CD8+ clones were enriched in EMRA, CD4+ mainly in CM and EM. Within pre-infection memory, some responding clones were found, suggesting cross-reactive memory joined.

Sequenced input: PBMCs or a T cell subset sorted from them (not recorded which). The receptor comes from an adult woman who had mild COVID-19 (a few samples of this study predate the infection). Cell type and time point are not known. V gene TRBV4-1 combines with J gene TRBJ1-3; TRBD1 matches 9 bases. CDR3 bases: TGCGCCAGCAGCCAAGGGACAGGGGTGACGTACACCATATATTTT. Its translation: CASSQGTGVTYTIYF.